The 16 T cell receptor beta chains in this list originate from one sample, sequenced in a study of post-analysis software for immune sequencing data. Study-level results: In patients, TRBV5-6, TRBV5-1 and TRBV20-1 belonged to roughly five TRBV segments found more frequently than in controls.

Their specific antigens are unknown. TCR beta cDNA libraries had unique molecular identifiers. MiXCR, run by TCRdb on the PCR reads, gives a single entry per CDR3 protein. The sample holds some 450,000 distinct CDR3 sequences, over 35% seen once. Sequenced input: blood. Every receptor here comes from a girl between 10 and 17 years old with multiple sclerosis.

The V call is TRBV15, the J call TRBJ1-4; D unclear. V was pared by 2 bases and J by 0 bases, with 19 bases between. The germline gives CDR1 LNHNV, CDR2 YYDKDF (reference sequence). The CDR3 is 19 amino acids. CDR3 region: CATSRPLRVNRATNEKLFF. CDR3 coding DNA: TGTGCCACCAGCAGACCCCTTAGGGTGAATCGGGCAACTAATGAAAAACTGTTTTTT.

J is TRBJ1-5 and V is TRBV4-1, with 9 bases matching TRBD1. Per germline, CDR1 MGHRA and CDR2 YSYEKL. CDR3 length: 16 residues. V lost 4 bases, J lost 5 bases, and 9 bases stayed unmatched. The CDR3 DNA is TGCGCCAGCAGCCCAAGGACAGGGGTCGGGGATCAGCCCCAGCATTTT. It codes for CASSPRTGVGDQPQHF.

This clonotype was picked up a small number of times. CDR3 in DNA: TGTGCCAGCAGCTTAATAGTGCCCATCGGGACTACAGAACAGTTCTTC. It yields the protein CASSLIVPIGTTEQFF. The chain is built from TRBV11-2 and TRBJ2-1; 7 bases align to TRBD2. The CDR3 is 16 residues long. CDR1 SGHAT and CDR2 FQNNGV come from the germline V gene. V dropped 2 bases and J dropped 13; count of bases not matched to a gene: 17.

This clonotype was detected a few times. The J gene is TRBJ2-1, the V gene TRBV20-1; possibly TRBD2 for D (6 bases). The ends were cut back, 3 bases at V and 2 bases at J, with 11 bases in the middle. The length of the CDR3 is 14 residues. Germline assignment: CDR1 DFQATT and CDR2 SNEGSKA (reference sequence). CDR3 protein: CSARSGVTYNEQFF. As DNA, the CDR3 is TGCAGTGCTAGGTCGGGGGTTACCTACAATGAGCAGTTCTTC.

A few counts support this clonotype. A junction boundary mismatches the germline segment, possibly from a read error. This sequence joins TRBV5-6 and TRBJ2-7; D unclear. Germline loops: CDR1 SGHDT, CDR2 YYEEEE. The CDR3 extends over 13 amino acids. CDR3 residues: CASSFVFSDEQYF. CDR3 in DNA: TGTGCCAGCAGCTTCGTCTTCTCCGACGAGCAGTACTTC.

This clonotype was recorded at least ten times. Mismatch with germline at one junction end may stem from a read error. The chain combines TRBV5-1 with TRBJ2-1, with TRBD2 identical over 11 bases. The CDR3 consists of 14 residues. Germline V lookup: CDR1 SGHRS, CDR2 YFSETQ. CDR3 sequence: CASSLGTSGNEQFF. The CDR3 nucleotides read TGTGCCAGCAGCTTAGGGACTAGCGGCAATGAGCAGTTCTTC.

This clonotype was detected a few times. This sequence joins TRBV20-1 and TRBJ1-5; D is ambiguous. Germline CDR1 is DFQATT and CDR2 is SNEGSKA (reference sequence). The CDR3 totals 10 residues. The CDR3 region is CSVGLQPQHF. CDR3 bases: TGCAGCGTTGGTCTCCAGCCCCAGCATTTT.

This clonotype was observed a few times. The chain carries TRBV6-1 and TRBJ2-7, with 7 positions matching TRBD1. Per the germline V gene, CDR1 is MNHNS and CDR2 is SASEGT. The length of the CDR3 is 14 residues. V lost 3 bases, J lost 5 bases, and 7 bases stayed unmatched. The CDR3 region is CASSDETGKDEQYF. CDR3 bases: TGTGCCAGCAGTGACGAGACAGGGAAGGACGAGCAGTACTTC.

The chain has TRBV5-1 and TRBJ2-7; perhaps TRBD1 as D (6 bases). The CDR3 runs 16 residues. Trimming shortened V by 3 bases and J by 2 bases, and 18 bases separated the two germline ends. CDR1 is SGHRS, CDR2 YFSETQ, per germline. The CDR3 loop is CASSSPNRVSAYEQYF. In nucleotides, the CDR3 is TGCGCCAGCAGCTCCCCCAACAGGGTTTCAGCCTACGAGCAGTACTTC. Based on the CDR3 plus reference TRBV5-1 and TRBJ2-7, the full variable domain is KAGVTQTPRYLIKTRGQQVTLSCSPISGHRSVSWYQQTPGQGLQFLFEYFSETQRNKGNFPGRFSGRQFSNSRSEMNVSTLELGDSALYLCASSSPNRVSAYEQYFGPGTRLTVT.

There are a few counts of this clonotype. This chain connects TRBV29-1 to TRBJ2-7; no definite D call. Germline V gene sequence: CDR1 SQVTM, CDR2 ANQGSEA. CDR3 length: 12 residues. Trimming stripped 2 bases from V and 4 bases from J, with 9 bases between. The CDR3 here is CSVELGLYEQYF. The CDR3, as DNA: TGCAGCGTTGAACTGGGGTTGTACGAGCAGTACTTC.

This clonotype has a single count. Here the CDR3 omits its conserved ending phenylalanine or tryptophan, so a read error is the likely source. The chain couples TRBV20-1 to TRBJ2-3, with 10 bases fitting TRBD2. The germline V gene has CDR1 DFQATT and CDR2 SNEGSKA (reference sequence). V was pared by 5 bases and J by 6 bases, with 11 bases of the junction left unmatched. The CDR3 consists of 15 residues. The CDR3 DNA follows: TGCAGTGCTTTCGGACTAGCGGCCTTGGGGGATACGCAGTATGTT. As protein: CSAFGLAALGDTQYV.

The CDR3 nucleotides read TGCAGTGTCAGGGTTGGGAATGAGCAGTTCTTC. This codes for CSVRVGNEQFF. The chain links TRBV20-1 to TRBJ2-1, with TRBD1 as a possible D gene (5 bases). Deletions cut 7 bases from V and 7 bases from J, with 11 bases between. This CDR3 has 11 residues. Germline-derived CDR1 and CDR2 are DFQATT and SNEGSKA (reference sequence).

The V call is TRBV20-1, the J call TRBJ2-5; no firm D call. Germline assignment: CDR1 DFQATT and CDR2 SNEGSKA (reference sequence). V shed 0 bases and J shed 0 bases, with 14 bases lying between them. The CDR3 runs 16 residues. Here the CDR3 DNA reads TGCAGTGCTAGAGATGGTCGGCAGGTGGACCAAGAGACCCAGTACTTC. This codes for CSARDGRQVDQETQYF.

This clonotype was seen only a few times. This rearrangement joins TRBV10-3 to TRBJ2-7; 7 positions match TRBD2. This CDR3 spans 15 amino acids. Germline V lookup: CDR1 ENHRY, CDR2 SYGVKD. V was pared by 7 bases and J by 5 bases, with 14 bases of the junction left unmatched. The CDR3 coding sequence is TGTGCCATCATGGCCCGCCAGGGAGGGTTCGACGAGCAGTACTTC. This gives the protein CAIMARQGGFDEQYF.

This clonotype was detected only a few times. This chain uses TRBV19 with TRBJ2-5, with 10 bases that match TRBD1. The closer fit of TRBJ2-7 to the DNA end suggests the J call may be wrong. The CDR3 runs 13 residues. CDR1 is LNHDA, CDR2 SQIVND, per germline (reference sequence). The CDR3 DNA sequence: TGTGCCAGTAGTATGACAGGGGGCGTCGAGCAGTACTTC. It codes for CASSMTGGVEQYF.

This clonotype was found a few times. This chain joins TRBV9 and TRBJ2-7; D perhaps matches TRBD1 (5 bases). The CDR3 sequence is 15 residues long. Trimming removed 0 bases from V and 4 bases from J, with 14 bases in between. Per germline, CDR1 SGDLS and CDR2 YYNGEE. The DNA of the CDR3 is TGTGCCAGCAGCGTAGCTCGACAGATCCTATACGAGCAGTACTTC. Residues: CASSVARQILYEQYF.